This TCR beta chain came from a study of T-cell memory formation after mild COVID-19. At the level of the study: Clustering of TCRs was largely donor specific.

The study's findings and limits: Contracting CD4+ clones were located mainly in CM and EM, and CD8+ clones in EMRA. Cross-reactive memory apparently joined, as some responding clones appeared in pre-infection memory.

A note on this clonotype: Its antigen is unknown.

One entry per CDR3 protein, called by TCRdb with MiXCR from the 5' RACE reads. The repertoire has almost 350,000 distinct CDR3 sequences, more than 20% of them found once; the top ten carry around a fifth. The clonotype was recovered from a man between 18 and 29 years old who had mild COVID-19 (a few samples of this study predate the infection). Cell type and time point are not known. The sample taken for sequencing was PBMCs or a T cell subset sorted from them (not recorded which).

CDR3: CASSQGWGHYGYTF. Here the CDR3 DNA reads TGCGCCAGCAGCCAGGGTTGGGGGCACTATGGCTACACCTTC. This sequence joins TRBV5-1 and TRBJ1-2; D perhaps matches TRBD1 (6 bases). Trimming removed 4 bases from V and 3 bases from J, with 13 bases in between. From germline, CDR1 is SGHRS and CDR2 YFSETQ. This CDR3 region has 14 residues.